This TCR beta chain was found in a study of T cells in Graves' hyperthyroidism and ophthalmopathy. Study-level points and caveats: Among clonotypes expanded in thyroid above 0.001, most were also found in blood.

TCR beta CDR3 region amplification was performed from RNA transcripts. First-round RT-PCR targeting the TCR CDR3 was performed with the HTBI primer set. TCRdb reprocessed the multiplex PCR reads with MiXCR, giving one entry per CDR3 protein. The data show nearly 600,000 distinct CDR3 sequences, with about 15% seen just once and less than 6% held by the top ten. CDR3 length equals 13 residues. The V and J ends lost 1 base and 15 bases, in that order; junction bases with no gene match: 8. Per germline, CDR1 LGHDT and CDR2 YNNKEL (reference sequence). Diagnosing involved the use of clinical symptoms, serum thyroxine and TRAb, thyroid ultrasound and orbital computed tomography. Ahead of any ophthalmopathy symptoms, the blood sample was obtained at the first diagnosis of hyperthyroidism. Regarding this clonotype: The target antigen is unknown.

This receptor was taken from a woman in her thirties with Graves' hyperthyroidism that later progressed to Graves' ophthalmopathy. Sequencing was done on a sample of blood. This chain joins TRBV3-1 and TRBJ2-2; 7 bases map to TRBD1. DNA of the CDR3: TGTGCCAGCAGCCAAGCGCGAGACAGGGATGTGTTTTTT. Protein sequence: CASSQARDRDVFF. The full variable domain, with the rest looked up from reference TRBV3-1 and TRBJ2-2, is DTAVSQTPKYLVTQMGNDKSIKCEQNLGHDTMYWYKQDSKKFLKIMFSYNNKELIINETVPNRFSPKSPDKAHLNLHINSLELGDSAVYFCASSQARDRDVFFGEGSRLTVL.